This TCR beta chain was recorded in a study of T cells in Graves' hyperthyroidism and ophthalmopathy (dated by TCRdb to between 2018 and 2020). Some background on the complete study: To identify distinguishing TCR V-J signatures, a discovery cohort of about 100 patients was used, comprising 40 to 45 with Graves' ophthalmopathy and around 57 with stable Graves' hyperthyroidism. Prospective prediction of ophthalmopathy was tested in an independent validation cohort consisting of 18 hyperthyroidism patients and 15 or so patients who later progressed to ophthalmopathy. The 100 discovery patients were divided at random into training and test sets in a 7:3 ratio. Thyroid tissue and blood T-cell repertoires from roughly 6 Graves' hyperthyroidism patients were also compared in the study. After sampling, hyperthyroidism patients received methimazole starting at 30 mg daily, and ophthalmopathy patients received high-dose intravenous methylprednisolone. TCR Vbeta CDR3 sequencing of 135 peripheral blood samples (under 45 ophthalmopathy, about 75 hyperthyroidism and 17 progressor patients) is reported in the paper. Points the paper makes about the study in general: Ophthalmopathy was separated from stable hyperthyroidism by a 13 V-J signature model, with 85% to 90% sensitivity and roughly 84% specificity obtained in cross-validation and 80%/75% obtained in testing. Most expanded thyroid clonotypes (frequency above 0.001) were also detected in blood, a finding suggesting that blood repertoires may reflect thyroid immune responses. In validation, the model predicted progression to ophthalmopathy with just under 71% sensitivity and 72% to 85% specificity, a median of about 6.7 months before onset. Sample size was not statistically predetermined, and blinding of investigators to group allocation was not performed.

Taken from the germline V gene, the CDR1 and CDR2 loops are SQVTM and ANQGSEA. The CDR3 holds 14 amino acids from the cysteine to the phenylalanine. Only the CDR3 DNA stays, 42 bases, in frame from base 1. Trimming takes 6 bases from V and 0 bases from J, and the germline ends sit 14 bases apart. Concerning this clonotype: Its binding antigen is unknown. Qualities for individual bases were not recorded, and no much larger clone is one base off.

Amplification of TCR beta CDR3 regions was carried out from RNA transcripts. The TCR CDR3 was subjected to a first round of RT-PCR using the HTBI primer set and the Qiagen OneStep RT-PCR kit. Libraries were constructed in a second round of multiplex PCR, after which size selection and purification were carried out. Paired-end sequencing of the libraries was performed with 100 bp reads on an Illumina HiSeq2000. As for the authors' bioinformatics: Raw data were processed with SOAPnuke, discarding reads with adapters, uncalled bases, mean Phred below 15, or no exact constant-primer or identifier match. High-quality paired reads were merged with COPE v1.2.5, and unique nucleotide sequences were defined as clonotypes. MiTCR v1.1 was used to align clonotypes to the IMGT TRBV, TRBD and TRBJ reference segments. Only V-J combinations with frequency above 0.0001, covering about 99% of repertoires, were analysed. The TCS score was defined as F50 (clonal expansion) divided by E x V (chaos), with BLOSUM62-based TCRdist calculated between CDR3 peptides within each V-J. Welch's t-statistics and random forest reduced several hundred V-J features to 13, which were used in a naive Bayes classifier (R e1071). Thyroid-blood repertoire similarity was quantified with the Morisita-Horn index. TCRdb reworked the public reads: Q25 trimming with fastp, MiXCR clone assembly, productive beta chains retained. For every CDR3 protein sequence, its rows merge into one entry that carries the most common genes and DNA. The V and J calls, along with clone size, are taken from TCRdb and not from the paper's own processing. In all, the sample holds a few hundred thousand distinct CDR3 sequences, and about 45% of those were seen once. Together, the top ten hold roughly 20% of the sample.

Patients with uncontrolled infections, other autoimmune diseases, pregnancy or lactation were excluded. Diagnoses were based on clinical symptoms, serum thyroxine and TRAb, thyroid ultrasound and orbital computed tomography. Total RNA was extracted with Trizol reagent, and quality was checked on an Agilent 2100 Bioanalyzer. This receptor was identified in an adult woman with Graves' disease, either hyperthyroidism or ophthalmopathy (not recorded which). In this chain, TRBV29-1 is recombined with TRBJ1-1, with the identity of the D gene unclear. Sample: peripheral blood or thyroid tissue (not recorded which). In nucleotides, the sequence is TGCAGCGTCCGCCCTGGTGCGATGAACACTGAAGCTTTCTTT. Translated, this is CSVRPGAMNTEAFF.